The 13 T cell receptor beta chains presented below share a single source sample, sequenced in a study of T cell repertoires in cytomegalovirus infection. TCRdb called the reads again in MiXCR, with one record for every CDR3 protein. The repertoire holds about 680,000 distinct CDR3 sequences, approximately 24% seen once, with less than 9.5% in the top ten. The specimen was CD8+ T cells from PBMCs. These receptors were taken from a human donor in good health (CMV status not recorded). Some clones in this sample may be carry-over from other donors' samples.

There are a few counts of this clonotype. V gene TRBV2 combines with J gene TRBJ2-1; perhaps TRBD1 as D (5 bases). From germline, CDR1 is SNHLY and CDR2 FYNNEI. The CDR3 contains 12 residues. V dropped 8 bases and J dropped 4 bases, with 9 bases sitting between them. The chain's CDR3 is CASHDRYNEQFF. DNA for the CDR3: TGTGCCAGCCATGACAGATACAATGAGCAGTTCTTC.

This clonotype was seen many times. The rearrangement joins TRBV24-1 to TRBJ2-5; 8 bases are shared with TRBD2. After removal of 3 bases from V and 4 bases from J, the junction contained 3 bases not matched to a gene. Germline CDR1 KGHDR, CDR2 SFDVKD. The CDR3 is made up of 14 amino acids. CDR3 nucleotide sequence: TGTGCCACCAGTGATCCGGGACTAGGAGAGACCCAGTACTTC. Its protein is CATSDPGLGETQYF.

V gene TRBV6-5 combines with J gene TRBJ2-7, with D unresolved. This CDR3 contains 15 residues. V lost 2 bases and J lost 0, with 11 bases in between. Per the germline V gene, CDR1 is MNHEY and CDR2 is SVGAGI. The CDR3 coding sequence is TGTGCCAGCAGTTACGGCCGCGCCAGCTCCTACGAGCAGTACGTC. Its protein product is CASSYGRASSYEQYV.

V is TRBV9 and J is TRBJ1-2; D unresolved. Between the trimmed V and J ends, which lost 6 bases and 6 bases, there was a span of 0 bases. The germline V gene has CDR1 SGDLS and CDR2 YYNGEE. The CDR3 extends over 8 amino acids. The CDR3 bases are TGTGCCAGCAATGGCTACACCTTC. This gives the protein CASNGYTF.

The chain employs TRBV13 and TRBJ2-3; D is uncertain. From germline, CDR1 is PRHDT and CDR2 FYEKMQ (reference sequence). This CDR3 spans 17 amino acids. V was shortened by 0 bases and J by 3 bases, with 16 bases between the two germline ends. This chain's CDR3 is CASSLGLEGPFTDTQYF. DNA of the CDR3: TGTGCCAGCAGCTTAGGATTGGAAGGGCCATTTACAGATACGCAGTATTTT.

The chain combines TRBV10-3 with TRBJ2-1, with 11 nucleotides matching TRBD2. The V gene's germline CDR1 is ENHRY and CDR2 SYGVKD. The CDR3 covers 15 residues. Trimming removed 3 bases from V and 8 bases from J; junction bases left unmatched: 6. The CDR3 sequence: CAISERLAGGDEQFF. CDR3 DNA sequence: TGTGCCATCAGTGAACGGCTAGCGGGGGGTGATGAGCAGTTCTTC.

This clonotype was seen just once. The CDR3 nucleotides read TGTGCCAGCAGCGTAGGATCCGTACAGGTGGGGTCTAGCACAGATACGCAGTATTTT. Translation gives CASSVGSVQVGSSTDTQYF. The J gene is TRBJ2-3, the V gene TRBV9; perhaps TRBD1 as D (5 bases). The CDR3 totals 19 residues. Germline V gene sequence: CDR1 SGDLS, CDR2 YYNGEE. Deletions cut 0 bases from V and 0 bases from J, with 20 bases between. Looking up the rest from reference TRBV9 and TRBJ2-3 gives the full variable domain: DSGVTQTPKHLITATGQRVTLRCSPRSGDLSVYWYQQSLDQGLQFLIQYYNGEERAKGNILERFSAQQFPDLHSELNLSSLELGDSALYFCASSVGSVQVGSSTDTQYFGPGTRLTVL.

This clonotype was counted many times. The chain links TRBV7-2 to TRBJ2-5; D might be TRBD2 (6 bases). The CDR3 consists of 16 residues. CDR1 is SGHTA and CDR2 is FQGNSA in the germline V gene. V gave up 1 base and J gave up 4 bases, with 16 bases separating them. This CDR3 is CASSLVAREAGETQYF. The DNA for the CDR3 is TGTGCCAGCAGCTTAGTGGCTAGGGAGGCCGGAGAGACCCAGTACTTC.

The chain joins TRBV25-1 to TRBJ1-1, with 8 bases fitting TRBD1. V lost 3 bases to trimming and J lost 2 bases; unmatched junction nucleotides: 8. The germline V gene has CDR1 MGHDK and CDR2 SYGVNS. This CDR3 has 16 amino acids. CDR3 DNA: TGTGCCAGCAGTGACCTGCTGACAGGGGCTAACACTGAAGCTTTCTTT. It translates to CASSDLLTGANTEAFF.

The chain uses TRBV19 and TRBJ2-3, with 11 positions matching TRBD2. There are 15 residues in the CDR3. Looked up from germline, CDR1 is LNHDA and CDR2 is SQIVND (reference sequence). The J segment lost 4 bases and the V segment lost 5 bases, leaving 5 bases of the junction unmatched. CDR3 amino acids: CASSLGLAEPDTQYF. The CDR3 DNA sequence: TGTGCCAGTAGTTTGGGACTAGCGGAACCAGATACGCAGTATTTT.

The chain couples TRBV20-1 to TRBJ2-3; D might be TRBD2 (5 bases). CDR1 and CDR2 (germline): DFQATT, SNEGSKA (reference sequence). The CDR3 consists of 15 residues. The V gene lost 7 bases and the J gene lost 7 bases, with 24 bases spanning the gap. The CDR3 loop is CSGAVSEPIRYTQYF. In DNA form, the CDR3 reads TGCAGTGGGGCAGTTAGCGAACCAATTAGATATACGCAGTATTTT.

Remarks on this clonotype: A much larger clone differs by one base, so this may be a read error. The chain combines TRBV6-5 with TRBJ2-3; a possible D gene is TRBD2 (5 bases). The CDR3 sequence is 13 residues long. Per germline, CDR1 MNHEY and CDR2 SVGAGI. The CDR3 sequence is CASSYSGMDMQYF. Written as DNA, the CDR3 is TGTGCCAGCAGTTACAGCGGCATGGATATGCAGTATTTT.

Notes on this clonotype: The conserved phenylalanine or tryptophan normally closing the CDR3 is absent here, so this likely arose from a read error. The CDR3 sequence is CASSLEGGSYNEQFY. Written as DNA, the CDR3 is TGTGCCAGCAGCTTGGAGGGCGGGTCCTACAATGAGCAGTTCTAC. The chain has TRBV5-5 and TRBJ2-1; D might be TRBD2 (5 bases). Germline CDR1 and CDR2: SGHKS and YYEKEE (reference sequence). The germline V and J ends were trimmed by 0 bases and 1 base, with 8 bases remaining between them. There are 15 residues in the CDR3.